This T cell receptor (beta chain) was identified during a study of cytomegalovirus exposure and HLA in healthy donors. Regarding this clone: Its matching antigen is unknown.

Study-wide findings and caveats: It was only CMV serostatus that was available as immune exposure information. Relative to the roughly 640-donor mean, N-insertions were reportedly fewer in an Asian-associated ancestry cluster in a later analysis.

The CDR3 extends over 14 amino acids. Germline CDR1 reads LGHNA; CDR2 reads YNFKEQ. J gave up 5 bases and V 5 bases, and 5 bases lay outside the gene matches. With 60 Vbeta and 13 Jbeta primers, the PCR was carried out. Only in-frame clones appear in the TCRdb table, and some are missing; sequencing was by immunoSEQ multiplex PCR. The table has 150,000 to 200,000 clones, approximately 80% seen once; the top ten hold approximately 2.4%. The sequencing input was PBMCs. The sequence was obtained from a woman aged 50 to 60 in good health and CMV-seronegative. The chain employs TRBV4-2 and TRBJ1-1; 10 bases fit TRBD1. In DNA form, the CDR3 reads TGTGCCAGCAGCTCGCCGGGACAGGGGACTGAAGCTTTCTTT. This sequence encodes CASSSPGQGTEAFF.